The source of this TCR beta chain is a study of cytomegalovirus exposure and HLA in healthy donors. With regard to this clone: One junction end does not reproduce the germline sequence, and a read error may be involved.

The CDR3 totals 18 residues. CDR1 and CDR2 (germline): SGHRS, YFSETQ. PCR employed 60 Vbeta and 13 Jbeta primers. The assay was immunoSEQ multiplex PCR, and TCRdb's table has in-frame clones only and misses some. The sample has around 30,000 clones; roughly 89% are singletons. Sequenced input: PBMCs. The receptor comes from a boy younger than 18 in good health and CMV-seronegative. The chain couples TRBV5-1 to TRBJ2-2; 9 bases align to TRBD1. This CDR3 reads CASSLGFGQGPNTGELSF. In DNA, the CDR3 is TGCGCCAGCAGCTTGGGGTTCGGACAGGGGCCTAACACCGGGGAGCTGTCTTTT.